The 4 T cell receptor beta chains below come from one sample, sequenced in a study of Ad26.COV2.S vaccination and SARS-CoV-2 variants. Using immunoSEQ multiplex PCR, the repertoire was profiled, and TCRdb retains in-frame clones only, with some absent. The sample lists 300,000 to 400,000 clones; 92% were seen once. The sample here was peripheral blood, taken after recovery from COVID-19. The receptors originated from a human donor who had recovered from COVID-19.

The V gene is TRBV9, the J gene TRBJ2-5; D uncertain. Germline values: CDR1 SGDLS, CDR2 YYNGEE. CDR3 size: 15 residues. Trimming took off 0 bases at V and 5 bases at J, with 14 bases between the two ends. The CDR3 DNA reads TGTGCCAGCAGCGTAGAGAGTCAGGCTCCGGAGACCCAGTACTTC. This sequence encodes CASSVESQAPETQYF.

V gene TRBV7-9 combines with J gene TRBJ1-1, with D possibly TRBD1 on 5 matching bases. Looked up from germline, CDR1 is SEHNR and CDR2 is FQNEAQ (reference sequence). The V gene lost 4 bases and the J gene lost 0 bases, with 21 bases spanning the gap. The CDR3 sequence is 18 residues long. This CDR3 is CASSSRGWGTMMNTEAFF. The CDR3 DNA follows: TGTGCCAGCAGCTCGAGGGGTTGGGGAACTATGATGAACACTGAAGCTTTCTTT.

V usage is TRBV9 and J usage is TRBJ1-1, with D unresolved. The germline gives CDR1 SGDLS, CDR2 YYNGEE. The CDR3 is 15 residues long. V lost 0 bases and J 2 bases, leaving 11 bases between the germline ends. CDR3 in amino acids: CASSVGSEYNTEAFF. Written as DNA, the CDR3 is TGTGCCAGCAGCGTAGGATCAGAATACAACACTGAAGCTTTCTTT.

This sequence joins TRBV27 and TRBJ2-7; D unresolved. Germline loops: CDR1 MNHEY, CDR2 SMNVEV (reference sequence). CDR3 length: 13 residues. The ends were cut back, 4 bases at V and 3 bases at J, with 10 bases in the middle. The CDR3 protein is CASSSSINYEQYF. In nucleotides, the CDR3 is TGTGCCAGCAGTTCAAGCATAAACTACGAGCAGTACTTC.